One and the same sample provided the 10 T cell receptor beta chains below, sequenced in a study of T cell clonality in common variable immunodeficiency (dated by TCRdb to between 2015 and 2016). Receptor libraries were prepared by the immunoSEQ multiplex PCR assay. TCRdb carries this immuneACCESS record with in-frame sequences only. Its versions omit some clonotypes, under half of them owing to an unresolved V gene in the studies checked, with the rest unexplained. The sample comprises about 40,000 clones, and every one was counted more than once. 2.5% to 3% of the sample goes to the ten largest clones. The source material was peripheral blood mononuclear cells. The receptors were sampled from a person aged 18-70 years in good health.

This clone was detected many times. CDR3 sequence reads: CASSGTGYGYTF. The part of the CDR3 DNA that was read is TGTGCCAGCAGTGGGACAGGGTATGGC. The V and J genes are TRBV6-1 and TRBJ1-2, with TRBD1 identical over 8 bases. The CDR3 goes on 3 residues after the read ends, and that part is filled in from the germline J gene. Germline-derived CDR1 and CDR2 are MNHNS and SASEGT. This CDR3 is 12 amino acids long. The V gene end was trimmed by 4 bases and the J gene end by 5 bases; junction bases not matched to a gene: 0.

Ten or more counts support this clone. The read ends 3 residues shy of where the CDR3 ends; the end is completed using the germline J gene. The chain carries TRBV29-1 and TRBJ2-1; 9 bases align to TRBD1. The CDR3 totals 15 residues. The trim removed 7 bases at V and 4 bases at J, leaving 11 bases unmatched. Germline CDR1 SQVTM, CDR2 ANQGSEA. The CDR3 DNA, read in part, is TGCAGCGCCCTGACCCCGGGACAGGGATACAATGAG. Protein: CSALTPGQGYNE. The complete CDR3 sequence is CSALTPGQGYNEQFF.

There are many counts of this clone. Incomplete CDR3 DNA: TGTGCCAGTAGCAAAACCGGGACTAGCTCCAATGAG. Residues: CASSKTGTSSNE. The entire CDR3 is CASSKTGTSSNEQFF. V gene TRBV19 combines with J gene TRBJ2-1; 9 bases align to TRBD2. The read ends 3 residues before the CDR3 terminus; that terminus is restored from the germline J gene. Germline trimming cut 6 bases from V and 6 bases from J; bases unmatched to any gene: 9. The CDR3 is made up of 15 amino acids. Germline V gives CDR1 LNHDA, CDR2 SQIVND (reference sequence).

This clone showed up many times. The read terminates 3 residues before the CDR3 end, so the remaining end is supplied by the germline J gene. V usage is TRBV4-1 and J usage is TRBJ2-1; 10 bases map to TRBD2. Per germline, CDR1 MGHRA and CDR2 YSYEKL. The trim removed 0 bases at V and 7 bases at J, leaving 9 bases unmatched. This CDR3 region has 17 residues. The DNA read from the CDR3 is TGCGCCAGCAGCCAAGATCTCAGGACTAGCGGATTGAATGAG. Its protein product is CASSQDLRTSGLNE. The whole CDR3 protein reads CASSQDLRTSGLNEQFF.

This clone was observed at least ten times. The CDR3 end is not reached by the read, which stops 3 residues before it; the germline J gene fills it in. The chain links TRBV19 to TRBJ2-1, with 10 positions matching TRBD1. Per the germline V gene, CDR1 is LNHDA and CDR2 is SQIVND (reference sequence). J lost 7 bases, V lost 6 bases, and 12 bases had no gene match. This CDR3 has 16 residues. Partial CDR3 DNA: TGTGCCAGTAGCACTACCGGGACAGGGGAAGGGAATGAG. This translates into CASSTTGTGEGNE. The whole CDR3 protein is CASSTTGTGEGNEQFF.

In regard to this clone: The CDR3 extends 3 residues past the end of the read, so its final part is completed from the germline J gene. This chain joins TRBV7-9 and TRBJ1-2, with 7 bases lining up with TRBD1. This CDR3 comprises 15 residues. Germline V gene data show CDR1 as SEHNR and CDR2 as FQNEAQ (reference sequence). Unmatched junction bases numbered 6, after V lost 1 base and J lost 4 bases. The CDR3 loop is CASSLEVQGPYGYTF. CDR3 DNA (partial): TGTGCCAGCAGCTTAGAGGTACAGGGGCCCTATGGC.

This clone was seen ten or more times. The chain's CDR3 is CASSPRVTYEQYF. The CDR3 bases that were read are TGCGCCAGCAGCCCCAGGGTGACCTACGAG. The J gene is TRBJ2-7, the V gene TRBV4-1; D is possibly TRBD1 (5 bases). The read finishes 3 residues shy of the CDR3 end, and the germline J gene is used to complete it. V dropped 4 bases and J dropped 2 bases, with 9 bases sitting between them. Germline V gene lookup returns CDR1 MGHRA and CDR2 YSYEKL. CDR3 length equals 13 residues.

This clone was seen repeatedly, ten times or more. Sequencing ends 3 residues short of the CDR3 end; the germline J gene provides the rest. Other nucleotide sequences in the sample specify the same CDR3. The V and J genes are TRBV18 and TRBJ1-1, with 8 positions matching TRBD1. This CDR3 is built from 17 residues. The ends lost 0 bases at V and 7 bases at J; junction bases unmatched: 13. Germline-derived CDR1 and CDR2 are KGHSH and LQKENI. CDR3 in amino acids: CASSPPVIEQGVGEAFF. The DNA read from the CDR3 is TGTGCCAGCTCACCACCCGTCATCGAACAGGGGGTGGGTGAA.

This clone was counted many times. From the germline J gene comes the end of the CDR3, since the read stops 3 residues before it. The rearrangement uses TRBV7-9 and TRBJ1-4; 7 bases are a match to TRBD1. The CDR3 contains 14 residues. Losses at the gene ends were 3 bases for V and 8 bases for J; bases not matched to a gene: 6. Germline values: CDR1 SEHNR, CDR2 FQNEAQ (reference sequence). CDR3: CASSFRGASEKLFF. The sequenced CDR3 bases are TGTGCCAGCAGCTTCAGGGGGGCTAGCGAAAAA.

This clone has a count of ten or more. The sequenced part of the CDR3 DNA is TGTGCCAGCACACGGGGGACCTCCTACGAG. Protein sequence: CASTRGTSYE. The full CDR3 sequence reads CASTRGTSYEQYF. The V call is TRBV6-2 or TRBV6-3, the J call TRBJ2-7; D is possibly TRBD2 (6 bases). With the read ending 3 residues before the CDR3 end, the germline J gene is used to fill in that end. Between the trimmed V and J ends, which lost 7 bases and 0 bases, there was a span of 10 bases. Germline V lookup: CDR1 MNHEY, CDR2 SVGEGT. CDR3 length: 13 residues.